This T cell receptor (beta chain) was identified in a study of T cell repertoires in cytomegalovirus infection. Study-level findings and limits: The ex vivo response showed dominance by HLA-C-restricted CMV-specific TCR beta clonotypes.

V lost 6 bases, J lost 2 bases, and 15 bases lay in between. Germline CDR1 SEHNR, CDR2 FQNEAQ (reference sequence). This CDR3 is built from 15 residues. A remark on this clonotype: The antigen remains undetermined.

MiXCR, run by TCRdb on the reads, gives a single entry per CDR3 protein. The profile shows tens of thousands of distinct CDR3 sequences, about 26% of them singletons. Here the sequenced sample was CD8+ T cells from cultured PBMCs, taken from culture after CMV antigen stimulation. The rearrangement uses TRBV7-9 and TRBJ2-3, with a tentative D call TRBD2 (5 bases). This sequence was found in a human donor in good health (CMV status not recorded). Some clones in this sample may be carry-over from other donors' samples. CDR3 in DNA: TGTGCCAGCAGATGGGCGGAGCGGCCCACAGATACGCAGTATTTT. Its protein product is CASRWAERPTDTQYF. Looking up the rest from reference TRBV7-9 and TRBJ2-3 gives the full variable domain: DTGVSQNPRHKITKRGQNVTFRCDPISEHNRLYWYRQTLGQGPEFLTYFQNEAQLEKSRLLSDRFSAERPKGSFSTLEIQRTEQGDSAMYLCASRWAERPTDTQYFGPGTRLTVL.